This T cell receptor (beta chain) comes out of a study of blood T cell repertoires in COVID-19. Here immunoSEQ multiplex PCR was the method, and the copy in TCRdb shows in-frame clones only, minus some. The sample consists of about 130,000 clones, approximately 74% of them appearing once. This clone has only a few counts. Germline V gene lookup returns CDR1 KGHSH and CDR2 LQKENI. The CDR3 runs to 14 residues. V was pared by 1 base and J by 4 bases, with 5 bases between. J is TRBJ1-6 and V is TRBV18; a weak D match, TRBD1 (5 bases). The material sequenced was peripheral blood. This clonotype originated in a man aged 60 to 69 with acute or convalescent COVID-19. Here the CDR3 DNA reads TGTGCCAGCTCACCACAGGGGTATAATTCACCCCTCCACTTT. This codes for CASSPQGYNSPLHF.